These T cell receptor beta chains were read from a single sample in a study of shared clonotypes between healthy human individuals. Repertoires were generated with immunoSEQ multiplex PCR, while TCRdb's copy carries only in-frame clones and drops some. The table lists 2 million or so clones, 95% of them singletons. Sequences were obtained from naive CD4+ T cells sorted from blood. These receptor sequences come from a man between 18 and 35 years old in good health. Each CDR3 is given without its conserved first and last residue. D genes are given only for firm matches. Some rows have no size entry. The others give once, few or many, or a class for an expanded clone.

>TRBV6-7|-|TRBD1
ASSYSSVLRDRIHYEQY
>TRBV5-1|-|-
ASSFGLNTDTQY
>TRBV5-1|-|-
ASSREFGSEEQY
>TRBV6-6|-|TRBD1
ASSYPGGTGAYEQY
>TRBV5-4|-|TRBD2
ASSLTSGTYNEQF
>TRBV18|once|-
ASSPGRTPSGNTIY
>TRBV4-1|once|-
ASSQDEGNFPQETQY
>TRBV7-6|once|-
ASSSFQEFGKLF
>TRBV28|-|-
ASSLLWGFPYEQY
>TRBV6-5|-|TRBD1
ASSYSGQGTEQY
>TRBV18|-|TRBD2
ASSLLAGVGNEQF
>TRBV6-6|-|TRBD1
ASSLGGQPNTIY
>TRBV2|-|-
AILKGGEQY
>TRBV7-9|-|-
ASSSDLGQY
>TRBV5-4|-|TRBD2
ASSRTGGSLQETQY
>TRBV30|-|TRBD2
AWSRGGGRHEQF
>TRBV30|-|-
AWSVQDVRALGSPLH
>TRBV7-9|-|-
ASSLAGAQETQY
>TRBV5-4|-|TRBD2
ASSLGGGRETQY
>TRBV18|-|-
ASSPPGGASNNSPLH
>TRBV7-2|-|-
ASSAQSAYEQY
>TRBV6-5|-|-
ASSYRAGGHQPQH
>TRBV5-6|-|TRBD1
ASSPTQGASGNTIY
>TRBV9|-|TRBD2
ASSVGIAGGLETQY
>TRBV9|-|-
ASSPQGGPNTGELF
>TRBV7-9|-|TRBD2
ASRGTSGRAPEQF
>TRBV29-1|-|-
SVAGSSYEQY
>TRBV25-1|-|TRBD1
ASSANGQGWHTEAF
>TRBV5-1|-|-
ASSYGGTDTQY
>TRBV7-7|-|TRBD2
ASSSLGTNQETQY
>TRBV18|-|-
ASSPGPKETQY
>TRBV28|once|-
ASSYAEANYGYT
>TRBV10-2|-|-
ASSEGLAIETQY
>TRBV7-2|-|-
ASSLAWEDTQY
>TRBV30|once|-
AWSVGDMNTEAF
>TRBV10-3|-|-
AISEGTLETEAF
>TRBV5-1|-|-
ASSFGTYTNTGELF
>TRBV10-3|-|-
AISDGPQETQY
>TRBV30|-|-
AWSRITGPGELF
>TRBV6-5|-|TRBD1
ASSSLSRGDYGYT
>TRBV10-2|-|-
ASSETGRFYGYT
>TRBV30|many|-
AWSQGSNQPQH
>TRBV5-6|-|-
ASSLFLAGVGGYT
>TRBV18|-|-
ASSREDSPLH
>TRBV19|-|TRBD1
ASRAGTGINSPLH
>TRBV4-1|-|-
ASSQDYRFSGNTIY
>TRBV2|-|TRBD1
ASQQTGGGHEQY
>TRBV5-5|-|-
ASSLRDTIY
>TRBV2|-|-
ASIAPEADTQY
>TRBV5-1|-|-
ASSTENTGELF
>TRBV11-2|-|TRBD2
ASSWTSGSSYEQY
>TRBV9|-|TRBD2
ASSVSSGGGYEQY
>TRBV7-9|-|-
ASSLGAIGGYEQY
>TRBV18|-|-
ASSPLRLDEQF